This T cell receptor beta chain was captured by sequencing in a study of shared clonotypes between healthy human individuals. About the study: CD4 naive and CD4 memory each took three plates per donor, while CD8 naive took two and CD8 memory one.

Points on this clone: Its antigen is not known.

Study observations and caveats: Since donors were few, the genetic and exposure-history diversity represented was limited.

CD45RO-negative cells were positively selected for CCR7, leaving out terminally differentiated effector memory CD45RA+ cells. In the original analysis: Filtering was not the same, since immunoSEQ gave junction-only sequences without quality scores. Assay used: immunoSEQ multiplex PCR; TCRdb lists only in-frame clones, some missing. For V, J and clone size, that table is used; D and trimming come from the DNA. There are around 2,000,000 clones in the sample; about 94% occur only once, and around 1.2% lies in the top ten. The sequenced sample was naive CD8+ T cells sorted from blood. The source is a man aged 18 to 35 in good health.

This CDR3 reads CASSLLSPRGVENYGYTF. CDR3 in DNA: TGTGCCAGCAGTTTATTAAGCCCCAGGGGGGTTGAGAACTATGGCTACACCTTC. This sequence joins TRBV27 and TRBJ1-2, with 7 bases lining up with TRBD1. CDR1 is MNHEY, CDR2 SMNVEV, per germline (reference sequence). The CDR3 extends over 18 amino acids. The trim removed 1 base at V and 2 bases at J, leaving 13 bases unmatched.